Ten or more counts support the clone carrying this T cell receptor beta chain. The sample originates from a study of T-cell reconstitution after alpha-beta-depleted transplantation in children. With 4 bases clipped from V and 4 bases from J, the junction kept 6 bases outside the gene matches. CDR1 is SGHTA and CDR2 is FQGNSA in the germline V gene. This CDR3 has 14 amino acids. Preparation of the TCRbeta library was carried out with unique molecular identifiers. TCRdb itself ran the PCR reads through MiXCR, one entry per CDR3 protein. The table has about 640,000 distinct CDR3 sequences, approximately 15% seen once.

This chain connects TRBV7-2 to TRBJ1-1; 7 bases are shared with TRBD1. This TCR was recovered from a human donor who donated a stem cell graft to a child with acute myeloid leukemia. The sample was PBMCs from the stem cell graft donor, taken from the stem cell graft. Here the CDR3 reads CASSSHRGTTEAFF. The DNA for the CDR3 is TGTGCCAGCAGCTCCCACAGGGGAACCACTGAAGCTTTCTTT.